Shown below are 20 T cell receptor beta chains from a single sample sequenced in a study of blood T cell repertoires in COVID-19. Assay: immunoSEQ multiplex PCR; the TCRdb copy retains only in-frame clones and omits some. The sample has about 120,000 clones, over 80% seen once. The sample was peripheral blood. The receptor set was obtained from a woman between 45 and 65 years old with acute or convalescent COVID-19.

This clone has a single count. The chain employs TRBV7-2 and TRBJ2-7; TRBD1 is a possible D gene (6 bases). This CDR3 is 13 amino acids long. Trimming took 5 bases from V and 2 from J, leaving 10 bases between them. From germline, CDR1 is SGHTA and CDR2 FQGNSA. CDR3 nucleotides: TGTGCCAGCAGCCAACAGGGCCCCTACGAGCAGTACTTC. Its translation: CASSQQGPYEQYF. The variable domain in full, with the rest retrieved from reference TRBV7-2 and TRBJ2-7, is GAGVSQSPSNKVTEKGKDVELRCDPISGHTALYWYRQSLGQGLEFLIYFQGNSAPDKSGLPSDRFSAERTGGSVSTLTIQRTQQEDSAVYLCASSQQGPYEQYFGPGTRLTVT.

The chain employs TRBV19 and TRBJ1-4; 7 nucleotides line up with TRBD1. Germline lookup yields CDR1 LNHDA and CDR2 SQIVND (reference sequence). V was clipped by 6 bases and J by 7 bases; unmatched bases: 8. The CDR3 is 14 residues long. DNA for the CDR3: TGTGCCAGTAGAAGACAGGGAAGAGGTGAAAAACTGTTTTTT. Its protein product is CASRRQGRGEKLFF.

This chain links TRBV6-1 with TRBJ1-1, with D perhaps TRBD1 (5 bases). V lost 0 bases, J lost 4 bases, and 9 bases lay in between. This CDR3 is 14 amino acids long. The germline gives CDR1 MNHNS, CDR2 SASEGT. CDR3 bases: TGTGCCAGCAGTGAAGCGGGGCAGCCCACTGAAGCTTTCTTT. Encoded protein: CASSEAGQPTEAFF.

The count of this clone is one. The chain is built from TRBV28 and TRBJ2-7; 11 bases line up with TRBD2. The germline CDR1 and CDR2 sequences are MDHEN and SYDVKM. The J segment lost 1 base and the V segment lost 5 bases, leaving 7 bases of the junction unmatched. The length of the CDR3 is 16 residues. The CDR3 spells CASSPPGLAGSYEQYF. CDR3 coding DNA: TGTGCCAGCAGTCCTCCTGGACTAGCGGGTTCCTACGAGCAGTACTTC.

This clone was recorded once. The chain couples TRBV28 to TRBJ1-2; D is undetermined. The V end was cut by 9 bases, the J end by 7 bases, with 12 bases between. The CDR3 contains 11 residues. In germline, CDR1 is MDHEN, CDR2 SYDVKM. CDR3 sequence reads: CASRMESGYTF. The CDR3 DNA is TGTGCCAGTCGCATGGAGAGTGGCTACACCTTC.

The gene calls are TRBV12-3 or TRBV12-4 and TRBJ1-3; D unresolved. V lost 6 bases, J lost 5 bases, and 11 bases lay in between. The CDR3 is 13 amino acids. The CDR3 nucleotides read TGTGCCAGCAGCCGTACTATGAGAAACACCATATATTTT. Amino acids: CASSRTMRNTIYF.

The chain recombines TRBV24-1 with TRBJ2-2; possible D gene TRBD1, 6 bases. CDR3 length equals 15 residues. Germline loops: CDR1 KGHDR, CDR2 SFDVKD. V was shortened by 2 bases and J by 6 bases, with 12 bases between the two germline ends. CDR3 region: CATSDSPSGAGELFF. The CDR3 bases are TGTGCCACCAGTGATTCCCCCTCAGGGGCCGGGGAGCTGTTTTTT.

The chain is built from TRBV6-5 and TRBJ1-2, with a possible D match to TRBD1 (6 bases). Trimming stripped 9 bases from V and 4 bases from J, with 15 bases between. Germline CDR1 and CDR2: MNHEY and SVGAGI. There are 13 residues in the CDR3. CDR3 in DNA: TGTGCCAGTCAAGAACAGGGAGCCTATGGCTACACCTTC. It encodes CASQEQGAYGYTF.

The gene calls are TRBV11-2 and TRBJ1-6, with TRBD1 as a possible D gene (5 bases). The CDR3 is 15 amino acids. V lost 5 bases to trimming and J lost 0 bases, with 8 bases between them. Germline assignment: CDR1 SGHAT and CDR2 FQNNGV. CDR3 region: CASSVDSSYNSPLHF. The CDR3 nucleotides read TGTGCCAGCAGCGTCGACAGCTCCTATAATTCACCCCTCCACTTT.

The chain employs TRBV24-1 and TRBJ2-5; TRBD2 agrees at 7 bases. Trimming at V came to 8 bases and at J to 4 bases, leaving 9 bases not matched to a gene. Germline-derived CDR1 and CDR2 are KGHDR and SFDVKD. This CDR3 is 14 amino acids long. The CDR3 DNA follows: TGTGCCACCATCACGGGGTGGGGGGGAGAGACCCAGTACTTC. This translates into CATITGWGGETQYF.

The V call is TRBV11-3, the J call TRBJ2-2; D unclear. Per the germline V gene, CDR1 is SGHNT and CDR2 is YENEEA. V was shortened by 5 bases and J by 4 bases, with 8 bases between the two germline ends. This CDR3 comprises 13 residues. The CDR3 sequence: CASSPPGTGELFF. The CDR3 region has the DNA TGTGCCAGCAGCCCCCCAGGCACCGGGGAGCTGTTTTTT.

The chain uses TRBV6-4 and TRBJ2-7; 10 nucleotides agree with TRBD2. Germline lookup yields CDR1 MRHNA and CDR2 SNTAGT. CDR3 length: 17 residues. V gave up 0 bases and J gave up 4 bases; unmatched junction bases: 9. DNA of the CDR3: TGTGCCAGCAGTGACTCGAGAGGTAGCGGGAGGCGTTACGAGCAGTACTTC. Its protein is CASSDSRGSGRRYEQYF.

The V gene is TRBV5-1, the J gene TRBJ1-3; no clear D. The CDR3 runs to 15 residues. With 4 bases removed from V and 0 bases from J, the gap between germline ends came to 11 bases. CDR1 and CDR2 (germline): SGHRS, YFSETQ. CDR3 coding DNA: TGCGCCAGCAGCCTAGATATGAGCTCTGGAAACACCATATATTTT. Protein product: CASSLDMSSGNTIYF. The whole variable domain, filled in from reference TRBV5-1 and TRBJ1-3, reads KAGVTQTPRYLIKTRGQQVTLSCSPISGHRSVSWYQQTPGQGLQFLFEYFSETQRNKGNFPGRFSGRQFSNSRSEMNVSTLELGDSALYLCASSLDMSSGNTIYFGEGSWLTVV.

The chain uses TRBV23-1 and TRBJ2-4, with 7 bases matching TRBD1. TRBV23-1 is an ORF, and what it does is uncertain. V gave up 2 bases and J gave up 0 bases; unmatched junction bases: 28. This CDR3 spans 24 amino acids. The CDR3 nucleotides are TGCGCCAGCAGTCAACCCCATACGGAGAAAGGACAGGACGTTGAGATTATAGCCAAAAACATTCAGTACTTC. This codes for CASSQPHTEKGQDVEIIAKNIQYF.

This chain joins TRBV14 and TRBJ2-7, with a possible D match to TRBD1 (5 bases). V dropped 1 base and J dropped 7 bases, with 29 bases sitting between them. The CDR3 is 19 amino acids. Germline V gene sequence: CDR1 SGHDN, CDR2 FVKESK. This CDR3 reads CASSQVGPGARPGIREQYF. CDR3 bases: TGTGCCAGCAGCCAAGTGGGGCCAGGCGCCAGACCCGGCATTCGGGAGCAGTACTTC.

The V gene is TRBV3-1 (or the pseudogene TRBV3-2), the J gene TRBJ2-1; D is perhaps TRBD1 (6 bases). CDR1 and CDR2 from the germline V gene are LGHDT and YNNKEL (reference sequence). The V gene lost 1 base and the J gene lost 7 bases, with 17 bases spanning the gap. The CDR3 covers 16 residues. The DNA for the CDR3 is TGTGCCAGCAGCCAAGCGCTACCCGGGACACGGAATGAGCAGTTCTTC. Protein product: CASSQALPGTRNEQFF.

In its sample, this clone was seen once. V usage is TRBV9 and J usage is TRBJ1-2, with TRBD1 as a possible D gene (5 bases). The germline V gene encodes CDR1 SGDLS and CDR2 YYNGEE. V lost 3 bases and J lost 5, with 11 bases in between. The CDR3 is 13 amino acids. Here the CDR3 reads CASSGYRSYGYTF. CDR3 DNA sequence: TGTGCCAGCAGCGGCTACAGGTCATATGGCTACACCTTC.

The chain carries TRBV5-4 and TRBJ2-1; TRBD2 aligns across 8 bases. This CDR3 has 16 amino acids. The germline V gene encodes CDR1 SGHNT and CDR2 YYREEE (reference sequence). The V and J ends lost 1 base and 4 bases, in that order; junction bases with no gene match: 7. CDR3 residues: CASSLKGGGRYNEQFF. CDR3 bases: TGTGCCAGCAGCTTGAAGGGCGGGGGGAGGTACAATGAGCAGTTCTTC. Based on the CDR3 plus reference TRBV5-4 and TRBJ2-1, the full variable domain is ETGVTQSPTHLIKTRGQQVTLRCSSQSGHNTVSWYQQALGQGPQFIFQYYREEENGRGNFPPRFSGLQFPNYSSELNVNALELDDSALYLCASSLKGGGRYNEQFFGPGTRLTVL.

The gene calls are TRBV18 and TRBJ1-3, with D perhaps matching TRBD1 (5 bases). V was clipped by 6 bases and J by 4 bases, with 16 bases between them. Germline assignment: CDR1 KGHSH and CDR2 LQKENI. The CDR3 sequence is 15 residues long. The CDR3 reads CASSQDSPPGNTIYF. DNA of the CDR3: TGTGCCAGCTCCCAAGACAGCCCGCCCGGAAACACCATATATTTT.

V and J are TRBV6-5 and TRBJ1-1, with D unresolved. The CDR3 has 13 residues. The germline V gene encodes CDR1 MNHEY and CDR2 SVGAGI. Between the trimmed V and J ends, which lost 5 bases and 3 bases, there was a span of 10 bases. In DNA, the CDR3 is TGTGCCAGCAGTAAGACGGGGTACACTGAAGCTTTCTTT. Translating it yields CASSKTGYTEAFF.